Listed below are T cell receptor beta chains from one sample, sequenced in a study of shared clonotypes between healthy human individuals. Libraries were prepared by immunoSEQ multiplex PCR; TCRdb keeps only in-frame clonotypes and omits some of them. The data show 2 million to 3 million clones, roughly 93% seen once. The sequencing sample was made of naive CD4+ T cells from PBMCs. These receptors came from a man younger than 30 in good health. Some clones in this sample may be carry-over from other donors' samples. Both conserved end residues are part of each CDR3. The D gene is left open where the match is weak. The listing skips clone size in some rows; elsewhere it reads once, few, many or a size class.

V gene,J gene,D gene,CDR3 length,clone size,CDR3 DNA,CDR3 protein
TRBV4-3,TRBJ1-2,.,16,once,TGCGCCAGCAGCCAAGATAATCGGAGGGTTGGCTATGGCTACACCTTC,CASSQDNRRVGYGYTF
TRBV10-3,TRBJ2-5,.,16,.,TGTGCCATCAGTGAGTTGCAGGGTTTTGGGCAAGAGACCCAGTACTTC,CAISELQGFGQETQYF
TRBV9,TRBJ1-2,.,11,.,TGTGCCAGCAGCCCGGGCTATGGCTACACCTTC,CASSPGYGYTF
TRBV5-4,TRBJ1-3,.,15,.,TGTGCCAGCAGCCCCGACAGTGGTAAAGGAAACACCATATATTTT,CASSPDSGKGNTIYF
TRBV6-1,TRBJ1-1,.,14,once,TGTGCCAGCAGTGAGCAGGGTCTGAACACTGAAGCTTTCTTT,CASSEQGLNTEAFF
TRBV7-3,TRBJ2-5,TRBD2,15,.,TGTGCCAGCAGCCTAGGACTAGCGGCCCGGGAGACCCAGTACTTC,CASSLGLAARETQYF
TRBV5-1,TRBJ1-2,.,12,.,TGCGCCAGCAGCCCCCAGGGCGGGGGCTACACCTTC,CASSPQGGGYTF
TRBV9,TRBJ2-3,TRBD2,15,.,TGTGCCAGCAGCAGCGGACTAGCGGGCACAGATACGCAGTATTTT,CASSSGLAGTDTQYF
TRBV11-2,TRBJ1-1,.,16,.,TGTGCCAGCAGCTTGGAAGCAGGATACAAGAACACTGAAGCTTTCTTT,CASSLEAGYKNTEAFF
TRBV18,TRBJ2-1,TRBD2,14,.,TGTGCCAGCTCACCTACTAGCGGGAGCAATGAGCAGTTCTTC,CASSPTSGSNEQFF
TRBV7-7,TRBJ2-3,.,14,.,TGTGCCAGCAGCTTGTTTTTCAGCACAGATACGCAGTATTTT,CASSLFFSTDTQYF
TRBV28,TRBJ1-1,TRBD1,14,.,TGTGCCACCCTGCCCACAGGGGCTGTTACTGAAGCTTTCTTT,CATLPTGAVTEAFF
TRBV9,TRBJ2-1,TRBD2,14,.,TGTGCCAGCAGCGTAGGAGCGGGAGCACAGGAGCAGTTCTTC,CASSVGAGAQEQFF
TRBV5-1,TRBJ1-2,TRBD1,16,.,TGCGCCAGCAGCCCCGCCGAGGGACAGGGGCTGAATGGCTACACCTTC,CASSPAEGQGLNGYTF
TRBV25-1,TRBJ2-2,.,15,.,TGTGCCAGCAGTGAAGAGCCTAGACCCACCGGGGAGCTGTTTTTT,CASSEEPRPTGELFF
TRBV28,TRBJ1-2,.,13,few,TGTGCCAGCCGTTACCAGGGAAACTATGGCTACACCTTC,CASRYQGNYGYTF
TRBV21-1,TRBJ1-1,.,17,.,TGTGCCAGCAGCAATGGAGGGCGTTCGGGGCTGAACACTGAAGCTTTCTTT,CASSNGGRSGLNTEAFF
TRBV19,TRBJ2-3,.,13,.,TGTGCCAGTAGTAGACCGCCCGCGGATACGCAGTATTTT,CASSRPPADTQYF
TRBV28,TRBJ1-2,.,16,.,TGTGCCAGCAGTTTAGGTGGGGCAGGGAGGGACAACGGCTACACCTTC,CASSLGGAGRDNGYTF
TRBV7-3,TRBJ1-1,.,13,.,TGTGCCAGCAGCCCCAACATGAACACTGAAGCTTTCTTT,CASSPNMNTEAFF
TRBV19,TRBJ2-7,.,13,.,TGTGCCAGTAGAAGGGGAAAGGGCTACGAGCAGTACTTC,CASRRGKGYEQYF
TRBV12-5,TRBJ2-5,.,13,.,TGTGCTAGTGGCCAGACGGATCAAGAGACCCAGTACTTC,CASGQTDQETQYF
TRBV25-1,TRBJ2-7,TRBD1,16,.,TGTGCCAGCAGTGAACAAGGGGGCGTTTCGACCTACGAGCAGTACTTC,CASSEQGGVSTYEQYF
TRBV5-1,TRBJ1-1,TRBD1,14,.,TGCGCCAGCAGCAAAGGGACAGTGAACACTGAAGCTTTCTTT,CASSKGTVNTEAFF
TRBV19,TRBJ2-3,.,15,.,TGTGCCAGTAGTATAGACGGGAGAGCCACAGATACGCAGTATTTT,CASSIDGRATDTQYF
TRBV7-9,TRBJ2-3,.,13,.,TGTGCCAGCATCCTAGGGGGACAAGATACGCAGTATTTT,CASILGGQDTQYF
TRBV5-4,TRBJ1-1,.,13,.,TGTGCCAGCAGCTTGAACAGGGCCACTGAAGCTTTCTTT,CASSLNRATEAFF
TRBV28,TRBJ1-1,.,13,.,TGTGCCAGCAGTTTGGCGCCTACCCCAGAAGCTTTCTTT,CASSLAPTPEAFF
TRBV5-4,TRBJ2-5,TRBD2,17,.,TGTGCCAGCAGCTTGGGACTAGCGGACAGACGGGAAGAGACCCAGTACTTC,CASSLGLADRREETQYF
TRBV7-3,TRBJ2-7,TRBD2,13,.,TGTGCCAGCAGCTTAATAGCGGGCTACGAGCAGTACTTC,CASSLIAGYEQYF
TRBV25-1,TRBJ1-4,.,13,.,TGTGCCAGCAGTGAGTCCGGGGTTGAAAAACTGTTTTTT,CASSESGVEKLFF
TRBV7-2,TRBJ2-1,.,12,.,TGTGCCAGCAGCAACATATACAATGAGCAGTTCTTC,CASSNIYNEQFF
TRBV28,TRBJ2-7,.,14,.,TGTGCCAGCAGTTTAAGCTCCCAGGGAACCGAGCAGTACTTC,CASSLSSQGTEQYF
TRBV27,TRBJ1-6,.,11,.,TGTGCCAGCAGCAGCCATCTGACCCTCCACTTT,CASSSHLTLHF
TRBV4-1,TRBJ2-1,.,15,.,TGCGCCAGCAGCCCGTCCGGGGTCGCTAGGAATGAGCAGTTCTTC,CASSPSGVARNEQFF
TRBV5-1,TRBJ2-4,TRBD1,13,.,TGCGCCAGCAGCTCGGACAGGGCGGCCATTCAGTACTTC,CASSSDRAAIQYF
TRBV9,TRBJ1-5,.,13,few,TGTGCCAGCAGCGTAGATGGCCGCCAGCCCCAGCATTTT,CASSVDGRQPQHF
TRBV2,TRBJ1-4,.,13,.,TGTGCCAGCAGCGCGGGGGTTAATGAAAAACTGTTTTTT,CASSAGVNEKLFF
TRBV6-5,TRBJ2-7,TRBD2,12,.,TGTGCCAGCAGGACTAGCCTCTACGAGCAGTACTTC,CASRTSLYEQYF
TRBV7-2,TRBJ1-1,.,13,.,TGTGCCAGCAGCTTACACCCGAGGGGGGGAGCTTTCTTT,CASSLHPRGGAFF
TRBV25-1,TRBJ1-2,.,16,.,TGTGCCAGCAGTGATGGACCTTGGGTAGCTAACTATGGCTACACCTTC,CASSDGPWVANYGYTF
TRBV7-2,TRBJ1-3,.,15,once,TGTGCCAGCAGCTTAGACAGGGTGTCTGGAAACACCATATATTTT,CASSLDRVSGNTIYF
TRBV5-1,TRBJ2-5,.,15,.,TGCGCCAGCAGCTTCGGGGGACAGAGACAAGAGACCCAGTACTTC,CASSFGGQRQETQYF
TRBV11-2,TRBJ2-1,TRBD2,14,.,TGTGCCAGCAGCTTAAGCCTAGCGGGAGGAACGGCGTTCTTC,CASSLSLAGGTAFF
TRBV19,TRBJ1-5,TRBD1,16,.,TGTGCCAGTAGTATATTATCAGGACAGGGGGCAGGGCCCCAGCATTTT,CASSILSGQGAGPQHF
TRBV18,TRBJ2-7,TRBD2,15,.,TGTGCCAGCTCACCCTTGGCGGGAGGCCCCTACGAGCAGTACTTC,CASSPLAGGPYEQYF
TRBV9,TRBJ2-1,TRBD2,18,.,TGTGCCAGCAGCGAGCCTCCGGGACTAGCGGGAACCTACAATGAGCAGTTCTTC,CASSEPPGLAGTYNEQFF